These 21 T cell receptor beta chains were sequenced from one sample in a study of blood T cell repertoires in COVID-19. Libraries were prepared by immunoSEQ multiplex PCR; TCRdb keeps only in-frame clonotypes and omits some of them. This table has 150,000 to 200,000 clones, 82% appearing once. Source material: PBMCs or T cells enriched from blood (not recorded which). Receptors originate from a woman aged 55-70 years with acute COVID-19.

The rearrangement uses TRBV18 and TRBJ2-2, with D unclear. The V end was cut by 4 bases, the J end by 1 base, with 13 bases between. The CDR3 is 16 residues long. Germline CDR1 KGHSH, CDR2 LQKENI. The DNA for the CDR3 is TGTGCCAGCTCACTTATATTAATTCGGAACACCGGGGAGCTGTTTTTT. Protein: CASSLILIRNTGELFF.

This rearrangement joins TRBV19 to TRBJ1-5; 8 bases line up with TRBD1. After removal of 5 bases from V and 3 bases from J, the junction contained 6 bases not matched to a gene. The CDR3 is 15 amino acids. Germline loops: CDR1 LNHDA, CDR2 SQIVND (reference sequence). CDR3 in DNA: TGTGCCAGTAGTGTGGACAGGGATGACAATCAGCCCCAGCATTTT. Translation: CASSVDRDDNQPQHF.

The chain recombines TRBV7-6 with TRBJ1-3; TRBD1 matches at 8 bases. CDR3 length: 15 residues. Germline V gene lookup returns CDR1 SGHVS and CDR2 FNYEAQ. J lost 3 bases, V lost 4 bases, and 5 bases had no gene match. This chain's CDR3 is CASSSDRGHGNTIYF. The CDR3 region has the DNA TGTGCCAGCAGCTCCGACAGGGGCCATGGAAACACCATATATTTT.

The chain is built from TRBV5-8 and TRBJ2-3, with 9 bases that match TRBD1. The V gene's germline CDR1 is SGHTS and CDR2 YDEGEE. Trimming at V came to 4 bases and at J to 6 bases, leaving 6 bases not matched to a gene. This CDR3 has 14 residues. The CDR3 bases are TGTGCCAGCAGCGTTGGACAGGGGAGGGATACGCAGTATTTT. The encoded protein is CASSVGQGRDTQYF. Complete variable domain (other parts from reference TRBV5-8 and TRBJ2-3): EAGVTQSPTHLIKTRGQQATLRCSPISGHTSVYWYQQALGLGLQFLLWYDEGEERNRGNFPPRFSGRQFPNYSSELNVNALELEDSALYLCASSVGQGRDTQYFGPGTRLTVL.

CDR3 bases: TGTGCCAGCAGCTTATCCCGACAGGGAGAGACCCAGTACTTC. Protein product: CASSLSRQGETQYF. The chain is built from TRBV7-2 and TRBJ2-5; TRBD1 matches at 7 bases. CDR3 length: 14 residues. The V segment lost 2 bases and the J segment 4 bases; nucleotides outside the gene matches: 4. Germline V CDR1 and CDR2: SGHTA, FQGNSA.

This clone came up a few times. V and J are TRBV28 and TRBJ1-5, with 8 bases lining up with TRBD1. This CDR3 contains 16 residues. The germline gives CDR1 MDHEN, CDR2 SYDVKM. V shed 6 bases, J shed 1 base, and the junction held 8 bases outside the gene matches. The chain's CDR3 is CASRTGGLGSNQPQHF. CDR3 sequence (DNA): TGTGCCAGCAGAACAGGGGGTTTAGGAAGCAATCAGCCCCAGCATTTT.

This chain uses TRBV6-2 or TRBV6-3 with TRBJ1-5; no definite D call. Germline V CDR1 and CDR2: MNHEY, SVGEGT. V gave up 5 bases and J gave up 2 bases, with 13 bases separating them. The CDR3 runs to 15 residues. CDR3 in amino acids: CASSGHQWGNQPQHF. CDR3 nucleotide sequence: TGTGCCAGCAGTGGGCATCAATGGGGCAATCAGCCCCAGCATTTT.

J is TRBJ2-5 and V is TRBV19, with no clear D. V lost 3 bases, J lost 2 bases, and 10 bases lay in between. The CDR3 is made up of 14 amino acids. Germline assignment: CDR1 LNHDA and CDR2 SQIVND (reference sequence). The CDR3 sequence: CASSISDVQETQYF. DNA for the CDR3: TGTGCCAGTAGTATCAGCGATGTACAAGAGACCCAGTACTTC.

The V and J genes are TRBV13 and TRBJ2-5; TRBD2 agrees at 10 bases. Germline CDR1 PRHDT, CDR2 FYEKMQ (reference sequence). Trimming at V came to 3 bases and at J to 6 bases, leaving 10 bases not matched to a gene. The CDR3 extends over 16 amino acids. CDR3 coding DNA: TGTGCCAGCAGCTTGGCGAGCGGGAGGGCCGTAAAGACCCAGTACTTC. It translates to CASSLASGRAVKTQYF.

This clone was counted a few times. The chain is built from TRBV5-5 and TRBJ1-5, with D perhaps TRBD1 (5 bases). Trimming took off 0 bases at V and 0 bases at J, with 16 bases between the two ends. The CDR3 spans 18 residues. Germline assignment: CDR1 SGHKS and CDR2 YYEKEE (reference sequence). CDR3: CASSLGGSGVYSNQPQHF. The CDR3 DNA sequence: TGTGCCAGCAGCTTGGGGGGCAGTGGGGTATATAGCAATCAGCCCCAGCATTTT.

The DNA for the CDR3 is TGTGCCAGCAGTAACAGGGAACGAGAAGGCTACACCTTC. It encodes CASSNREREGYTF. The chain employs TRBV12-3 or TRBV12-4 and TRBJ1-2, with D perhaps TRBD1 (6 bases). V lost 5 bases, J lost 8 bases, and 15 bases lay in between. The CDR3 is 13 residues long.

CDR3 protein: CASSPTRLAGRPQETQYF. The CDR3 nucleotides read TGTGCCAGCAGTCCCACCCGACTAGCGGGGAGACCACAAGAGACCCAGTACTTC. V usage is TRBV27 and J usage is TRBJ2-5, with 11 bases matching TRBD2. V lost 5 bases, J lost 2 bases, and 13 bases stayed unmatched. The CDR3 is made up of 18 amino acids. The germline CDR1 and CDR2 sequences are MNHEY and SMNVEV (reference sequence).

This sequence joins TRBV7-8 and TRBJ1-5; 7 nucleotides line up with TRBD1. V shed 1 base and J 7 bases; nucleotides not matched to a gene: 7. CDR3 size: 15 residues. CDR1 and CDR2 (germline): SGHVS, FQNEAQ. The CDR3: CASSLGRGLRQPQHF. For the CDR3, the DNA is TGTGCCAGCAGCTTAGGAAGGGGGCTAAGGCAGCCCCAGCATTTT.

The chain combines TRBV5-6 with TRBJ2-5; D call uncertain. This CDR3 has 11 amino acids. The V end lost 4 bases, the J end lost 4 bases, and 5 bases lay between the germline ends. In germline, CDR1 is SGHDT, CDR2 YYEEEE. The CDR3 loop reads CASSAGETQYF. The CDR3 DNA follows: TGTGCCAGCAGCGCCGGAGAGACCCAGTACTTC.

This clone was picked up one time. The gene calls are TRBV7-9 and TRBJ1-6, with TRBD1 as a possible D gene (6 bases). The CDR3 has 15 residues. Germline lookup yields CDR1 SEHNR and CDR2 FQNEAQ (reference sequence). Trimming left V 8 bases short and J 8 bases short, with 19 bases between. CDR3 nucleotide sequence: TGTGCCAGCTCCAAACTACAGGGTTTCGATTCACCCCTCCACTTT. This codes for CASSKLQGFDSPLHF.

The V and J genes are TRBV24-1 and TRBJ2-3, with no clear D. CDR1 is KGHDR and CDR2 is SFDVKD in the germline V gene. The germline V and J ends were trimmed by 4 bases and 0 bases, with 4 bases remaining between them. The CDR3 has 13 residues. The CDR3 sequence: CATSDHSTDTQYF. The CDR3 DNA is TGTGCCACCAGTGACCATAGCACAGATACGCAGTATTTT.

The chain couples TRBV6-5 to TRBJ1-5; TRBD1 matches at 7 bases. This CDR3 has 15 amino acids. Germline loops: CDR1 MNHEY, CDR2 SVGAGI. J gave up 5 bases and V 5 bases, and 9 bases lay outside the gene matches. CDR3 nucleotide sequence: TGTGCCAGCAGTACACATGGGGGACAGCATCAGCCCCAGCATTTT. It codes for CASSTHGGQHQPQHF.

The rearrangement joins TRBV10-2 to TRBJ2-2, with 12 nucleotides matching TRBD2. The CDR3 extends over 14 amino acids. The V gene end was trimmed by 6 bases and the J gene end by 6 bases; junction bases not matched to a gene: 2. The germline V gene has CDR1 WSHSY and CDR2 SAAADI. Written as DNA, the CDR3 is TGCGCCAGCAGACTAGCGGGAGGCTCCGGGGAGCTGTTTTTT. Amino acid sequence: CASRLAGGSGELFF.

This clone was seen a handful of times. V gene TRBV4-2 combines with J gene TRBJ1-6, with a tentative D call TRBD1 (5 bases). Germline CDR1 is LGHNA and CDR2 is YNFKEQ. The CDR3 consists of 14 residues. With 4 bases removed from V and 7 bases from J, the gap between germline ends came to 11 bases. The CDR3 here is CASSPQGLNSPLHF. CDR3 coding DNA: TGTGCCAGCAGCCCGCAGGGCTTAAATTCACCCCTCCACTTT.

The chain employs TRBV20-1 and TRBJ2-7; no reliable D call. The V end was cut by 1 base, the J end by 7 bases, with 8 bases between. The CDR3 loop spans 11 amino acids. CDR1 is DFQATT and CDR2 is SNEGSKA in the germline V gene (reference sequence). The CDR3 sequence: CSARGSKEQYF. CDR3 nucleotides: TGCAGTGCTAGAGGGAGTAAAGAGCAGTACTTC.

This chain links TRBV6-1 with TRBJ1-6; D gene ambiguous. This CDR3 spans 13 amino acids. Germline values: CDR1 MNHNS, CDR2 SASEGT. The germline V and J ends were trimmed by 2 bases and 10 bases, with 9 bases remaining between them. The CDR3 spells CASSESRFSPLHF. DNA for the CDR3: TGTGCCAGCAGTGAATCCCGTTTCTCACCCCTCCACTTT.